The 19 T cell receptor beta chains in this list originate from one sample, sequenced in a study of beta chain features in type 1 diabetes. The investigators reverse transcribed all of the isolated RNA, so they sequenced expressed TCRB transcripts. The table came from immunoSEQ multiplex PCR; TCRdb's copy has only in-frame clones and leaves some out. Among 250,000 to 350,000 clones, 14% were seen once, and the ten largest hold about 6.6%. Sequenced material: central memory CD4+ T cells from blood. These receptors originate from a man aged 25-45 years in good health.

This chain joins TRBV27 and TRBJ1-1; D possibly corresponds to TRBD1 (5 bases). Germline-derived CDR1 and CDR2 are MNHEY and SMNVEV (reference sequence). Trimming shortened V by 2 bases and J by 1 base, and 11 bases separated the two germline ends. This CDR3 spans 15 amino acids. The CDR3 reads CASSLGQGRNTEAFF. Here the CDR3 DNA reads TGTGCCAGCAGTTTAGGCCAGGGACGGAACACTGAAGCTTTCTTT.

The CDR3 protein is CASSWRDSFFRTDTQYF. CDR3 DNA sequence: TGTGCCAGCAGCTGGCGGGACAGTTTTTTTAGGACAGATACGCAGTATTTT. V gene TRBV5-6 combines with J gene TRBJ2-3; D possibly corresponds to TRBD1 (7 bases). There are 17 residues in the CDR3. Trimming took 3 bases from V and 3 from J, leaving 20 bases between them. CDR1 and CDR2 from the germline V gene are SGHDT and YYEEEE.

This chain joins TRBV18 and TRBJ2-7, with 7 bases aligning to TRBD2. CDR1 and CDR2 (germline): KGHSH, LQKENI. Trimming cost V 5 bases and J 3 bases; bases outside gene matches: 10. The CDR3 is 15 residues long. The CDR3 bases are TGTGCCAGCTCAGCCCGGGGAGGGGCAGGCTACGAGCAGTACTTC. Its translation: CASSARGGAGYEQYF.

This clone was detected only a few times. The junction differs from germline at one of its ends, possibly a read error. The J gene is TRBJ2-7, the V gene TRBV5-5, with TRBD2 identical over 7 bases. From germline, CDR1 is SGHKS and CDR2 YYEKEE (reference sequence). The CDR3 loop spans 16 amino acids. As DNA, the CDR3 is TGCGCCAGCAGCCAAAAGGCAACCGCGGGGGCCTACGAGCAGTACTTC. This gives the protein CASSQKATAGAYEQYF.

The DNA for the CDR3 is TGTGCCAGTAGTACAGGGGGAAAGACCCAGTACTTC. Translation gives CASSTGGKTQYF. The chain joins TRBV19 to TRBJ2-5; 7 bases agree with TRBD1. J gave up 6 bases and V 4 bases, and 2 bases lay outside the gene matches. Germline CDR1 is LNHDA and CDR2 is SQIVND (reference sequence). This CDR3 has 12 amino acids.

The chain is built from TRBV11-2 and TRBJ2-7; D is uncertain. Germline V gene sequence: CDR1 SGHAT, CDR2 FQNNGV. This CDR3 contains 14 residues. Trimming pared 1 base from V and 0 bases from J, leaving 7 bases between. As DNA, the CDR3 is TGTGCCAGCAGCTTAGGGCAGACCTCCTACGAGCAGTACTTC. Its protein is CASSLGQTSYEQYF.

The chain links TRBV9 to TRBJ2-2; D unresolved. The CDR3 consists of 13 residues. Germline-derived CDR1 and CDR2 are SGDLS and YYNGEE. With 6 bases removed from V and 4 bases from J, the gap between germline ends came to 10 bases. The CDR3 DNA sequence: TGTGCCAGCACCCTGTCGGGCACCGGGGAGCTGTTTTTT. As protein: CASTLSGTGELFF.

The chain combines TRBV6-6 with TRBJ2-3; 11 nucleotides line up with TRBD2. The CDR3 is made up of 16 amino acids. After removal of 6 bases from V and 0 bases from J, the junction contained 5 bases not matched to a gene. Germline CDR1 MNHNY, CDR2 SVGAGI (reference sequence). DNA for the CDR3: TGTGCCAGCAGGGATAGCGGGGGGGGTAGCACAGATACGCAGTATTTT. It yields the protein CASRDSGGGSTDTQYF.

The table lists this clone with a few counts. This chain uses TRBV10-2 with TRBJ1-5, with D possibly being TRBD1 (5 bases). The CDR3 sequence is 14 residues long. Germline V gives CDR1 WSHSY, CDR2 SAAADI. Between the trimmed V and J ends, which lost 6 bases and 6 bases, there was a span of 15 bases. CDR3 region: CASSPGRVSQPQHF. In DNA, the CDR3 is TGCGCCAGCAGCCCTGGCAGGGTCTCTCAGCCCCAGCATTTT.

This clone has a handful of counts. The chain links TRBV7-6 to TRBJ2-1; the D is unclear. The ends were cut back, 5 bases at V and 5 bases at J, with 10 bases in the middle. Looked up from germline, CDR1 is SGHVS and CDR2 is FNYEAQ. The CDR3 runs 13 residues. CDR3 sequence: CASSPDGNNEQFF. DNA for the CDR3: TGTGCCAGCAGCCCGGACGGAAACAATGAGCAGTTCTTC.

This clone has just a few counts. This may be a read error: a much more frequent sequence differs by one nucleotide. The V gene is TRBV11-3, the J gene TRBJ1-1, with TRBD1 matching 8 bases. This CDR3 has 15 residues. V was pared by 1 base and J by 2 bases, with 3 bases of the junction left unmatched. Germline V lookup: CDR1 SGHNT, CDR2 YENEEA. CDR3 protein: CASSLGDRRNTEAFF. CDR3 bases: TGTGCCAGCAGCTTAGGGGACAGGCGTAACACTGAAGCTTTCTTT. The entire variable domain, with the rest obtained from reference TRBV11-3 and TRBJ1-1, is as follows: EAGVVQSPRYKIIEKKQPVAFWCNPISGHNTLYWYLQNLGQGPELLIRYENEEAVDDSQLPKDRFSAERLKGVDSTLKIQPAELGDSAVYLCASSLGDRRNTEAFFGQGTRLTVV.

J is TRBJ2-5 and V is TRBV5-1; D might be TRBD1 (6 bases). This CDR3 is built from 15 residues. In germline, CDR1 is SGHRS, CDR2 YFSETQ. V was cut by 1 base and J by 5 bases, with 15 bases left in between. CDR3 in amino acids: CASSLIHGGGETQYF. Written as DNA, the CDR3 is TGCGCCAGCAGCTTGATCCATGGGGGCGGGGAGACCCAGTACTTC.

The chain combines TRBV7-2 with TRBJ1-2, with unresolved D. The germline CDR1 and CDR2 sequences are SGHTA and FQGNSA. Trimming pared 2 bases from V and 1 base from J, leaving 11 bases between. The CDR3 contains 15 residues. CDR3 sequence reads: CASSLSSLNNYGYTF. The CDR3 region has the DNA TGTGCCAGCAGCTTATCCTCGCTCAATAACTATGGCTACACCTTC.

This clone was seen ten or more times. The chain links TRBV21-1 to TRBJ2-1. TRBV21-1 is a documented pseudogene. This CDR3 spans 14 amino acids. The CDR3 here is CASLTRRSYNEQFF. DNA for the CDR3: TGTGCCAGCTTAACCAGGAGATCCTACAATGAGCAGTTCTTC.

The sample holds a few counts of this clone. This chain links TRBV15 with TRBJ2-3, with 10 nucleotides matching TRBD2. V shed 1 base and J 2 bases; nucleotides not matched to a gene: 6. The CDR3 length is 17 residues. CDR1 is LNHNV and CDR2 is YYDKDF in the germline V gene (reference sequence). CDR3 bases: TGTGCCACCAGCAGAGTCCAACTAGCGGGGCTCACAGATACGCAGTATTTT. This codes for CATSRVQLAGLTDTQYF. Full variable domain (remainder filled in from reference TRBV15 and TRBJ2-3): DAMVIQNPRYQVTQFGKPVTLSCSQTLNHNVMYWYQQKSSQAPKLLFHYYDKDFNNEADTPDNFQSRRPNTSFCFLDIRSPGLGDTAMYLCATSRVQLAGLTDTQYFGPGTRLTVL.

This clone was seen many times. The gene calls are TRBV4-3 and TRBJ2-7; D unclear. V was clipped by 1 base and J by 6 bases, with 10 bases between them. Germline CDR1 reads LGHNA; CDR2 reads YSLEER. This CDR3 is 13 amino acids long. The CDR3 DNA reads TGCGCCAGCAGCCAAGTGGCAGGAACCGAGCAGTACTTC. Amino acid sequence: CASSQVAGTEQYF.

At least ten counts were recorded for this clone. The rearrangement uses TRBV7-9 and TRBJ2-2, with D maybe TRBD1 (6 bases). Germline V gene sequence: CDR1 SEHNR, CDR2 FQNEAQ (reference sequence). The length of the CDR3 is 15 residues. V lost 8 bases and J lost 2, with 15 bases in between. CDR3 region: CASAKTGINTGELFF. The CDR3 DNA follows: TGTGCCAGCGCCAAGACAGGAATCAACACCGGGGAGCTGTTTTTT.

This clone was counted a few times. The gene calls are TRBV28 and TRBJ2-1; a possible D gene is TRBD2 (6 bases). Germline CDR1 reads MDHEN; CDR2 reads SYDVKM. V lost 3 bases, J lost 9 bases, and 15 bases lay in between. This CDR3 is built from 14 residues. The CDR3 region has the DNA TGTGCCAGCAGTTTTATTCCGGGAGAGGTTGAGCAGTTCTTC. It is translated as CASSFIPGEVEQFF. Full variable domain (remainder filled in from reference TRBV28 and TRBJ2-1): DVKVTQSSRYLVKRTGEKVFLECVQDMDHENMFWYRQDPGLGLRLIYFSYDVKMKEKGDIPEGYSVSREKKERFSLILESASTNQTSMYLCASSFIPGEVEQFFGPGTRLTVL.

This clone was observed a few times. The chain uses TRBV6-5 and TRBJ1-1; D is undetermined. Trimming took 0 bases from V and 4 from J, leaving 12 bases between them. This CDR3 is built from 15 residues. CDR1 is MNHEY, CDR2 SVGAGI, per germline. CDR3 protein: CASSYSTSGSTEAFF. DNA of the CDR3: TGTGCCAGCAGTTACTCGACGTCGGGGAGCACTGAAGCTTTCTTT.